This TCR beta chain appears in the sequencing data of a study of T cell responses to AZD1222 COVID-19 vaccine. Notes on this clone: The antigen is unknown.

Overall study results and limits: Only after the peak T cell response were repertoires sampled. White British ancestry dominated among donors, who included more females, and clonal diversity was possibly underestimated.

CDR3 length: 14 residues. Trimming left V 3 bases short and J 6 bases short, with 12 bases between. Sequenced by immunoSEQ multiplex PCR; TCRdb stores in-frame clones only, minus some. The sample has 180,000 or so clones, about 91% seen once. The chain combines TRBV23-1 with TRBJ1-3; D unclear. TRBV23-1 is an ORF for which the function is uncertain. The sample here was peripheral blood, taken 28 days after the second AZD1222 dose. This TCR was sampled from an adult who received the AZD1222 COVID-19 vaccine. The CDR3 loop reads CASSHRGIANTIYF. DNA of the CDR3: TGCGCCAGCAGTCATCGAGGGATTGCAAACACCATATATTTT.